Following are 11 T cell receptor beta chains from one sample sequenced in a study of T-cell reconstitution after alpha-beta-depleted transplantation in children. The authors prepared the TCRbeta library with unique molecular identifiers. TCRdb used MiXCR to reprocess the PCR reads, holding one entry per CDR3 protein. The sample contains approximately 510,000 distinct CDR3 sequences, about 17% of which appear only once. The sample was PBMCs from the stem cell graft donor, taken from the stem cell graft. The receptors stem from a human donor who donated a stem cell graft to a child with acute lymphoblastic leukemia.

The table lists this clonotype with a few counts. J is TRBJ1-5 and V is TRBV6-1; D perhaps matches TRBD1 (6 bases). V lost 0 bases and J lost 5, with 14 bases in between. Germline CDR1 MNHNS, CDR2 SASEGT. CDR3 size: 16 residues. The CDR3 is CASSEAARGYHQPQHF. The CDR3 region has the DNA TGTGCCAGCAGTGAAGCGGCTAGGGGGTATCATCAGCCCCAGCATTTT.

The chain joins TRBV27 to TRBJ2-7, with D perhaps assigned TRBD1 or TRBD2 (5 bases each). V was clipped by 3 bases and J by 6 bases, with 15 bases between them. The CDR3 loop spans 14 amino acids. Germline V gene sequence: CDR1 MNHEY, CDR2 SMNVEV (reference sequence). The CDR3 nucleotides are TGTGCCAGCAGTTTCGGGGCACAACGAAGCGAGCAGTACTTC. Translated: CASSFGAQRSEQYF.

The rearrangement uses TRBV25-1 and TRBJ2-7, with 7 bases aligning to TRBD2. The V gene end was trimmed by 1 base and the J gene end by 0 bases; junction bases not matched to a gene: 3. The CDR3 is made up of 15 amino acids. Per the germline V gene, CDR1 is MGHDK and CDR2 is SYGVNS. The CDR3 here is CASSEWGGISYEQYF. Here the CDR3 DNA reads TGTGCCAGCAGTGAATGGGGGGGGATCTCCTACGAGCAGTACTTC.

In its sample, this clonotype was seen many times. The CDR3 nucleotides are TGTGCCAGCAGCTTAGAATCTGGGGGAGGCTATGGCTACACCTTC. It yields the protein CASSLESGGGYGYTF. The J gene is TRBJ1-2, the V gene TRBV7-2, with a tentative D call TRBD1 (5 bases). Trimming removed 1 base from V and 4 bases from J, with 13 bases in between. There are 15 residues in the CDR3. Looked up from germline, CDR1 is SGHTA and CDR2 is FQGNSA.

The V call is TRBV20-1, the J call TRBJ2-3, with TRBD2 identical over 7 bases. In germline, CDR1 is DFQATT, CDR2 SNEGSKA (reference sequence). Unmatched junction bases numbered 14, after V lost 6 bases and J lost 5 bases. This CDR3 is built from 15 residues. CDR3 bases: TGCAGTGCCCAAATACTAGGGGAGGGGAGAGATACGCAGTATTTT. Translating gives CSAQILGEGRDTQYF.

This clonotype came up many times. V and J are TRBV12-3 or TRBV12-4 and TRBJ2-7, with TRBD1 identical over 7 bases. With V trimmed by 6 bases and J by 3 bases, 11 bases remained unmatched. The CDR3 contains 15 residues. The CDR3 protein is CASSSRQGRGYEQYF. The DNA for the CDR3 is TGTGCCAGCAGCTCCCGACAGGGTCGGGGCTACGAGCAGTACTTC.

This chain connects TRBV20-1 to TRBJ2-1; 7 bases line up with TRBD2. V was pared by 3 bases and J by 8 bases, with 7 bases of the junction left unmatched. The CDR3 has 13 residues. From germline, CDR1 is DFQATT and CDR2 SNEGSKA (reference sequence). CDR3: CSARGRESDEQFF. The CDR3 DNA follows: TGCAGTGCTAGGGGGCGGGAGAGCGATGAGCAGTTCTTC.

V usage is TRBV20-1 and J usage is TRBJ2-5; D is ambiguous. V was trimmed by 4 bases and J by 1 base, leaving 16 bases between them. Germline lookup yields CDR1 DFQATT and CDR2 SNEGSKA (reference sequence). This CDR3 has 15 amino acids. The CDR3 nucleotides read TGCAGTGCTAAGGACCCGAGTGGCGGCCAAGAGACCCAGTACTTC. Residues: CSAKDPSGGQETQYF.

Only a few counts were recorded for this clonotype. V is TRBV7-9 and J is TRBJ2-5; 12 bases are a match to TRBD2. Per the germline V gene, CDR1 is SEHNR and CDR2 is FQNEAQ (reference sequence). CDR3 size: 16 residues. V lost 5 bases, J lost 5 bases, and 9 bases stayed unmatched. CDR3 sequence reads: CASSAETSGRIETQYF. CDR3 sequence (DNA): TGTGCCAGCAGCGCCGAGACTAGCGGGAGAATCGAGACCCAGTACTTC.

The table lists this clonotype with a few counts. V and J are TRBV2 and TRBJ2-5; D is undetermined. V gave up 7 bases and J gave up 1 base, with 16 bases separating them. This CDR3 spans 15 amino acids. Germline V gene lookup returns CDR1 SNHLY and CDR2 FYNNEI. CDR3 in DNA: TGTGCCAGCAAAACCGGTGCTAATCCCCAAGAGACCCAGTACTTC. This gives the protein CASKTGANPQETQYF.

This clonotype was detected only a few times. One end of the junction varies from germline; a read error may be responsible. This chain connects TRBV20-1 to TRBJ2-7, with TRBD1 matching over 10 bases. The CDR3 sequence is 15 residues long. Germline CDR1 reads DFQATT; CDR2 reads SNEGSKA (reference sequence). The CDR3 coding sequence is TGCAGTGCCAGAGATGGGGACAGGGGATCCCACGAGCAGTACTTC. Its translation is CSARDGDRGSHEQYF.